The clone carrying this T cell receptor beta chain was found once. As yet, its antigen is unknown. The data were obtained in a study of shared clonotypes between healthy human individuals. Study details: Each donor contributed plates that comprised three CD4 naive, three CD4 memory, two CD8 naive and one CD8 memory.

TCRdb keeps only in-frame clones here, not all; method: immunoSEQ multiplex PCR. The sample consists of about 2.3 million clones, 85% to 95% of them appearing once. Study-level results: Clonotypes not shared had lower generation probabilities than those common to all four donors. On the whole, naive subsets had larger estimated richness than memory subsets had.

Material: naive CD4+ T cells from PBMCs. Subset described: CD45RA+ positively selected. This TCR was sampled from a young man in good health. Some clones in this sample may be carry-over from other donors' samples.

The CDR3 spells CASSLNTGLAPLGELFF. Written as DNA, the CDR3 is TGTGCCAGCAGCTTAAATACGGGACTAGCGCCTTTGGGGGAGCTGTTTTTT. The rearrangement uses TRBV7-6 and TRBJ2-2; 10 bases line up with TRBD2. The CDR3 is made up of 17 amino acids. After removal of 2 bases from V and 8 bases from J, the junction contained 11 bases not matched to a gene. Germline CDR1 and CDR2: SGHVS and FNYEAQ.